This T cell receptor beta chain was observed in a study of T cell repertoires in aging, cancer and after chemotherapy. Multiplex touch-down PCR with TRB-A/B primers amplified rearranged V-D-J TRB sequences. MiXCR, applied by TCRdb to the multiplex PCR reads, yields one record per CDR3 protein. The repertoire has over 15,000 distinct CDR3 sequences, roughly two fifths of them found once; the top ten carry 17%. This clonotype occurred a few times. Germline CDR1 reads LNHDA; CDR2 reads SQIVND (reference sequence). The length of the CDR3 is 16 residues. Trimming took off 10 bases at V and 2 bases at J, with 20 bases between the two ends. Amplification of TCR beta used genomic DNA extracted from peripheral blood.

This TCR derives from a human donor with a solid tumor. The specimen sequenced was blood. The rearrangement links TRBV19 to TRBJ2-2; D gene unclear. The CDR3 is CATSPIETGNTGELFF. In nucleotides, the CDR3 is TGTGCCACCTCCCCCATTGAAACTGGAAACACCGGGGAGCTGTTTTTT.